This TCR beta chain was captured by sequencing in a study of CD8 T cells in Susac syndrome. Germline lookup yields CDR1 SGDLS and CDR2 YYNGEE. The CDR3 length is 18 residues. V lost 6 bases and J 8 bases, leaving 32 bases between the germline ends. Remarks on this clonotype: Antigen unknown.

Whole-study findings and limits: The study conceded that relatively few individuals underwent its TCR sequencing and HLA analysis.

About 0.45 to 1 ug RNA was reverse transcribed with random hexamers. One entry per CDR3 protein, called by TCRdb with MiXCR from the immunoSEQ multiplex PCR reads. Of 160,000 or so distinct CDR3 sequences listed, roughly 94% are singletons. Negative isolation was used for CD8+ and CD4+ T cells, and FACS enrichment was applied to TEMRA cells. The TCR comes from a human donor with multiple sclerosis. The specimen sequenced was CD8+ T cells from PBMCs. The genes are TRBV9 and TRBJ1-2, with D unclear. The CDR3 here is CASTQSPNRPPAGQGYTF. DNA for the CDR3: TGTGCCAGCACCCAATCTCCGAATCGGCCTCCCGCCGGGCAGGGCTACACCTTC.